The rows below give T cell receptor beta chains drawn from one sample of a study of long-term antiretroviral therapy in people with HIV. Generated by immunoSEQ multiplex PCR, the TCRdb table keeps only in-frame clones and is missing some. The table has 20,000 to 25,000 clones, about 87% seen once. The source material was unsorted PBMCs, sampled approximately 2.5 years after starting antiretroviral therapy. Receptors originate from a woman aged 50 to 65 with HIV. The CDR3 runs from the conserved cysteine through the conserved F or W. A D gene is named only where the DNA matches it firmly. Clone size, where shown, is once, few, many, or a class for clones that have expanded.

j_call | v_call | d_call | clone_size | cdr3_aa | cdr3_nt
TRBJ2-3 | TRBV1 | . | . | CTSTGLATDTQYF | TGCACCAGCACCGGACTAGCTACAGATACGCAGTATTTT
TRBJ2-1 | TRBV7-2 | TRBD2 | . | CASSPGLAGAGEQFF | TGTGCCAGCAGCCCAGGACTAGCGGGGGCGGGTGAGCAGTTCTTC
TRBJ1-4 | TRBV5-1 | . | . | CASSLRPLTATNEKLFF | TGCGCCAGCAGCCTTCGACCTCTGACGGCGACTAATGAAAAACTGTTTTTT
TRBJ2-7 | TRBV11-2 | . | . | CASSLGALSYEQYF | TGTGCCAGCAGCTTAGGAGCACTGAGCTACGAGCAGTACTTC
TRBJ1-5 | TRBV7-8 | . | . | CASTPAREGSNQPQHF | TGTGCCAGCACCCCCGCCAGGGAGGGTAGCAATCAGCCCCAGCATTTT
TRBJ2-5 | TRBV28 | . | . | CASSFSGLIETQYF | TGTGCCAGCAGTTTTTCAGGGTTGATAGAGACCCAGTACTTC
TRBJ2-2 | TRBV7-9 | TRBD2 | . | CASSLVAGRFGELFF | TGTGCCAGCAGCTTAGTAGCGGGTCGCTTCGGGGAGCTGTTTTTT
TRBJ2-2 | TRBV4-3 | TRBD1 | once | CASSQGVGGDTGELFF | TGCGCCAGCAGCCAAGGGGTAGGGGGCGACACCGGGGAGCTGTTTTTT
TRBJ2-7 | TRBV18 | TRBD2 | . | CASSPPGLAGFYEQYF | TGTGCCAGCTCACCGCCCGGACTAGCGGGGTTCTACGAGCAGTACTTC
TRBJ2-7 | TRBV18 | TRBD2 | . | CASSIGTTPYEQYF | TGTGCCAGCTCAATTGGGACTACCCCCTACGAGCAGTACTTC
TRBJ2-7 | TRBV19 | . | . | CASSIGGRTFYEQYF | TGTGCCAGTAGTATAGGTGGGAGGACGTTCTACGAGCAGTACTTC
TRBJ2-7 | TRBV25-1 | TRBD2 | . | CASSQGGTSTYEQYF | TGTGCCAGCAGCCAGGGGGGGACTAGCACCTACGAGCAGTACTTC
TRBJ2-6 | TRBV4-3 | TRBD1 | once | CASSLGTGTGANVLTF | TGCGCCAGCAGCCTTGGGACAGGGACTGGGGCCAACGTCCTGACTTTC
TRBJ2-1 | TRBV5-6 | . | . | CASSAVQNEQFF | TGTGCCAGCAGCGCGGTACAAAATGAGCAGTTCTTC
TRBJ2-7 | TRBV28 | TRBD2 | . | CASSFHGTSGYEQYF | TGTGCCAGCAGTTTCCACGGGACTAGCGGCTACGAGCAGTACTTC
TRBJ2-7 | TRBV13 | TRBD1 | . | CASSRRTGDEQYF | TGTGCCAGCAGCCGTCGGACAGGGGACGAGCAGTACTTC
TRBJ2-7 | TRBV11-3 | TRBD1 | . | CASSPGPTGVDEQYF | TGTGCCAGCAGTCCAGGCCCGACAGGGGTGGACGAGCAGTACTTC
TRBJ1-5 | TRBV19 | . | . | CATRFVLLGTRAEVRNQPQHF | TGTGCCACACGATTCGTCCTTTTGGGGACAAGGGCGGAGGTAAGGAATCAGCCCCAGCATTTT
TRBJ1-1 | TRBV15 | TRBD1 | . | CATSRDIQGYTEAFF | TGTGCCACCAGCAGAGACATACAGGGGTACACTGAAGCTTTCTTT
TRBJ1-1 | TRBV5-1 | . | . | CASSLEEVGGVNTEAFF | TGCGCCAGCAGCTTGGAAGAGGTTGGGGGGGTGAACACTGAAGCTTTCTTT